The clone carrying this TCR beta chain is judged medium-sized. Its antigen remains unknown. Study outcomes and limitations: Under 2.2% of tumor Treg sequences matched blood Tregs or memory cells. Tumor memory CD4+ T cell TCR gene usage was found to cluster with blood and lymph node memory CD4+ cells and with lymph node naive CD4+ cells.

Purified naive CD4+ T cells were depleted of CD25+ Tregs. TRBV12-4/TRBJ1-2 clonotypes were amplified with adaptor-ligated barcode primers. Each CDR3 protein is one row after TCRdb ran MiXCR on the multiplex PCR reads. This sample carries over 2,000 distinct CDR3 sequences, approximately 4.8% of them seen once, and the ten largest clones take roughly 10%. V gave up 1 base and J gave up 4 bases, with 10 bases separating them. CDR3 size: 14 residues. The receptor's source is a female donor with breast cancer. The gene calls are TRBV12-3 or TRBV12-4 and TRBJ1-2; D is ambiguous. Sequencing was performed on naive CD4+ T cells sorted from blood. Subset meaning: naive CD4+ T cells, CD4+CD45RA+CD25-. CDR3 DNA: TGTGCCAGCAGTTTAGGATATGCGGGCTATGGCTACACCTTC. It specifies CASSLGYAGYGYTF.